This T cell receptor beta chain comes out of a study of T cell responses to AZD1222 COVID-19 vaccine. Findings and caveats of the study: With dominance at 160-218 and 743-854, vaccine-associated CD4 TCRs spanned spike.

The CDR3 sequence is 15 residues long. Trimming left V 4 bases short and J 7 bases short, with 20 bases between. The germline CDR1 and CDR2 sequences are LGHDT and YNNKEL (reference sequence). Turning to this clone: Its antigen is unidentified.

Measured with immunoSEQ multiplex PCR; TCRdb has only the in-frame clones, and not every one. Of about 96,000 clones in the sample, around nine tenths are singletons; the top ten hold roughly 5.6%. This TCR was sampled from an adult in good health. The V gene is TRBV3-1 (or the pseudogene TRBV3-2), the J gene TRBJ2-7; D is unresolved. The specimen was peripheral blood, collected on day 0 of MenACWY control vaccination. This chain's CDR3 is CASSPLLTLSREQYF. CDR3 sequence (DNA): TGTGCCAGCAGCCCCTTACTCACCCTATCTAGGGAGCAGTACTTC.